These 20 T cell receptor beta chains share one sample of origin, sequenced in a study of CD8+CD57+ T cells in acquired aplastic anemia. Genomic DNA templated the TCR beta VDJ and CDR3 profiling. One entry per CDR3 protein, called by TCRdb with MiXCR from the reads. The data show 200,000 to 250,000 distinct CDR3 sequences, about 37% seen once. Sequencing was carried out using sorted CD4+, CD8+, or CD8+CD57+ T cells (not recorded which) from PBMCs. The source is a human donor in good health, serving as a control.

This clonotype was detected only a few times. The chain couples TRBV4-1 to TRBJ1-5, with a tentative D call TRBD1 (5 bases). Germline assignment: CDR1 MGHRA and CDR2 YSYEKL. Between the trimmed V and J ends, which lost 2 bases and 3 bases, there was a span of 11 bases. The CDR3 has 15 amino acids. CDR3 nucleotide sequence: TGCGCCAGCAGCCAACGAGGGGTTAACAATCAGCCCCAGCATTTT. Its translation: CASSQRGVNNQPQHF.

The V gene is TRBV29-1, the J gene TRBJ2-1, with D perhaps matching TRBD2 (6 bases). Germline CDR1 is SQVTM and CDR2 is ANQGSEA. The germline V and J ends were trimmed by 4 bases and 5 bases, with 12 bases remaining between them. This CDR3 has 13 amino acids. CDR3 nucleotides: TGCAGCGTTGCGGGAGTCGGGAACAATGAGCAGTTCTTC. Protein product: CSVAGVGNNEQFF.

In this sample, this clonotype turned up many times. The chain is built from TRBV9 and TRBJ2-5; 12 bases align to TRBD2. This CDR3 contains 15 residues. V dropped 4 bases and J dropped 5; count of bases not matched to a gene: 6. Germline values: CDR1 SGDLS, CDR2 YYNGEE. The CDR3 protein is CASSPSGGAWETQYF. The CDR3 DNA follows: TGTGCCAGCAGCCCTAGCGGGGGGGCCTGGGAGACCCAGTACTTC.

In its sample, this clonotype was seen many times. The chain links TRBV2 to TRBJ2-1; 8 nucleotides line up with TRBD1. This CDR3 contains 14 residues. V lost 6 bases and J lost 2; bases outside the gene matches: 3. Germline loops: CDR1 SNHLY, CDR2 FYNNEI. The CDR3 DNA is TGTGCCAGCAGCTGGACAGGGCCCTACAATGAGCAGTTCTTC. Its translation is CASSWTGPYNEQFF.

This clonotype was counted at least ten times. CDR3 bases: TGCGCCAGCAGTGCCCACCCAGGACAGCCCTTGAACACCGGGGAGCTGTTTTTT. Its protein product is CASSAHPGQPLNTGELFF. The chain combines TRBV10-1 with TRBJ2-2; the D gene is possibly TRBD1 (6 bases). This CDR3 has 18 amino acids. Trimming left V 4 bases short and J 1 base short, with 19 bases between. CDR1 and CDR2 from the germline V gene are WNHNN and SYGVQD (reference sequence).

This rearrangement joins TRBV4-1 to TRBJ2-7; 10 bases are shared with TRBD2. V was clipped by 1 base and J by 6 bases; unmatched bases: 15. The V gene's germline CDR1 is MGHRA and CDR2 YSYEKL. The CDR3 has 18 residues. The CDR3 here is CASSQVEPGLAPNAEQYF. DNA for the CDR3: TGCGCCAGCAGCCAAGTAGAGCCGGGACTAGCGCCTAATGCCGAGCAGTACTTC.

In regard to this clonotype: One base away lies a much larger clone, so this may be a sequencing read error. The chain has TRBV6-1 and TRBJ2-1; D might be TRBD1 (7 bases). CDR3 length: 13 residues. Per germline, CDR1 MNHNS and CDR2 SASEGT. CDR3 amino acids: CDSRQGGNNEQFF. The DNA of the CDR3 is TGTGACAGCAGACAGGGAGGTAACAATGAGCAGTTCTTC.

This clonotype came up many times. The V and J genes are TRBV29-1 and TRBJ1-2; D perhaps matches TRBD1 (5 bases). Germline-derived CDR1 and CDR2 are SQVTM and ANQGSEA. This CDR3 is 11 amino acids long. Deletions cut 6 bases from V and 4 bases from J, with 9 bases between. The CDR3 spells CSVAGIYGYTF. The CDR3 DNA reads TGCAGCGTCGCAGGGATCTATGGCTACACCTTC.

The chain links TRBV5-4 to TRBJ1-2; TRBD1 matches 10 bases. The V gene's germline CDR1 is SGHNT and CDR2 YYREEE (reference sequence). V trimming: 4 bases; J trimming: 7 bases; junction bases outside the gene matches: 7. CDR3 length: 14 amino acids. DNA of the CDR3: TGTGCCAGCAGCCCGGAGACAGGGGGCTTTGGCTACACCTTC. It yields the protein CASSPETGGFGYTF.

The gene calls are TRBV2 and TRBJ2-5; TRBD1 matches 7 bases. Germline CDR1 SNHLY, CDR2 FYNNEI. The CDR3 covers 14 residues. Losses at the gene ends were 10 bases for V and 2 bases for J; bases not matched to a gene: 10. The CDR3 spells CATDKMGQQETQYF. The DNA of the CDR3 is TGTGCCACCGACAAGATGGGACAGCAAGAGACCCAGTACTTC.

This rearrangement joins TRBV2 to TRBJ1-6; a possible D gene is TRBD1 (6 bases). Trimming removed 6 bases from V and 6 bases from J, with 15 bases in between. The length of the CDR3 is 15 residues. From germline, CDR1 is SNHLY and CDR2 FYNNEI. The CDR3 coding sequence is TGTGCCAGCAGGACTACAGGGCGTAGTAATTCACCCCTCCACTTT. Protein sequence: CASRTTGRSNSPLHF.

The chain joins TRBV20-1 to TRBJ2-3; D unresolved. V was pared by 3 bases and J by 2 bases, with 21 bases between. Germline V gene lookup returns CDR1 DFQATT and CDR2 SNEGSKA (reference sequence). This CDR3 comprises 17 residues. CDR3 protein: CSARGQLRMPYTDTQYF. CDR3 nucleotides: TGCAGTGCTAGGGGCCAGCTTCGTATGCCATACACAGATACGCAGTATTTT.

The sample holds many counts of this clonotype. The chain employs TRBV20-1 and TRBJ2-7; no definite D call. Germline V gene lookup returns CDR1 DFQATT and CDR2 SNEGSKA (reference sequence). The CDR3 spans 12 residues. V was cut by 4 bases and J by 2 bases, with 9 bases left in between. This CDR3 reads CSAIGGAYEQYF. DNA for the CDR3: TGCAGTGCTATAGGCGGAGCCTACGAGCAGTACTTC.

In this sample, this clonotype turned up many times. J is TRBJ1-1 and V is TRBV20-1; TRBD1 agrees at 9 bases. The CDR3 has 14 amino acids. The V segment lost 6 bases and the J segment 7 bases; nucleotides outside the gene matches: 12. The germline V gene has CDR1 DFQATT and CDR2 SNEGSKA (reference sequence). CDR3 sequence: CSASGTGPPNEAFF. The CDR3 DNA reads as TGCAGTGCAAGCGGGACAGGGCCGCCAAATGAAGCTTTCTTT.

This clonotype appeared a few times. The CDR3 DNA reads as TGCGCCAGCAGCCAAGAGGGAAGGGGCCCCCAAGAGACCCAGTACTTC. It yields the protein CASSQEGRGPQETQYF. This rearrangement joins TRBV4-1 to TRBJ2-5, with D tentatively TRBD1 (5 bases). This CDR3 contains 16 residues. The germline V gene encodes CDR1 MGHRA and CDR2 YSYEKL. Trimming removed 0 bases from V and 1 base from J, with 12 bases in between.

The chain employs TRBV5-1 and TRBJ1-1, with D possibly TRBD1 on 6 matching bases. V was clipped by 5 bases and J by 1 base, with 12 bases between them. The germline V gene has CDR1 SGHRS and CDR2 YFSETQ. This CDR3 has 14 amino acids. In DNA, the CDR3 is TGCGCCAGCAGGGGAAGACAGGCGAACACTGAAGCTTTCTTT. Its protein product is CASRGRQANTEAFF.

The gene calls are TRBV19 and TRBJ1-4; possible D gene TRBD1, 6 bases. This CDR3 contains 15 residues. Trimming pared 6 bases from V and 0 bases from J, leaving 11 bases between. The germline gives CDR1 LNHDA, CDR2 SQIVND (reference sequence). CDR3 DNA: TGTGCCAGTAGATCAGGGGATGCAACTAATGAAAAACTGTTTTTT. This encodes CASRSGDATNEKLFF.

J is TRBJ1-3 and V is TRBV6-1, with TRBD1 matching over 7 bases. With 9 bases clipped from V and 8 bases from J, the junction kept 16 bases outside the gene matches. This CDR3 region has 15 residues. CDR1 is MNHNS and CDR2 is SASEGT in the germline V gene. CDR3 DNA: TGTGCCAGGAGCCCCGAACAGGGGAACGGAGACACCATATATTTT. This codes for CARSPEQGNGDTIYF.

The rearrangement uses TRBV18 and TRBJ2-7, with 7 bases that match TRBD1. Unmatched junction bases numbered 9, after V lost 5 bases and J lost 5 bases. The germline V gene has CDR1 KGHSH and CDR2 LQKENI. The CDR3 consists of 14 residues. The CDR3 nucleotides are TGTGCCAGCTCATGGACAGGAGGCGAAAACGAGCAGTACTTC. This translates into CASSWTGGENEQYF.

The chain couples TRBV24-1 to TRBJ2-3; D uncertain. CDR1 and CDR2 (germline): KGHDR, SFDVKD. The CDR3 spans 17 residues. The ends were cut back, 3 bases at V and 0 bases at J, with 15 bases in the middle. The CDR3 bases are TGTGCCACCAGTGATCACGGATATGGGATAAGCACAGATACGCAGTATTTT. Its translation is CATSDHGYGISTDTQYF.